This TCR beta chain was obtained from a study of lymphopenia after photon versus proton radiotherapy (dated 2019 in TCRdb). Regarding the complete study: Photon and proton radiation therapy were compared by the study for their immunological effects in patients with gastrointestinal tumors who developed high-grade lymphopenia. The goal of the study was to describe how the two radiation modalities differ in their effects on the immune system. The roughly 21 patients in the cohort had gastrointestinal tumors, were treated with either photon or proton therapy, and subsequently developed lymphopenia. Broad study findings and their caveats: Proton-treated patients stayed relatively stable during treatment, while photon-treated patients lost naive T cells and TCR diversity and gained effector/memory populations. The authors looked at the survival association only in patients who died, and they framed better survival with proton therapy as a possibility rather than a demonstrated result. After the lymphocyte count nadir, oligoclonal expansion, especially of CD8+ Temra cells, was observed in photon-treated repertoires, and the drop in diversity was driven by this expansion. Across the cohort, a larger post-nadir drop in TCR diversity was inversely correlated with overall survival time among patients who died.

Receptor libraries were prepared by the immunoSEQ multiplex PCR assay. Alongside multiparametric flow cytometry, deep sequencing of rearranged TCR beta loci was used to profile the T cell repertoires. TCRdb mirrors the immuneACCESS table, restricted to in-frame sequences. Some clones are absent from its copies; in checked studies, under half trace to an unresolved V gene, and the reason for the others is unknown. The sample has around 24,000 clones on record, around 86% of them singletons. The ten largest make up under 4.5% of the sample. About this clone itself: The antigen it recognizes is unknown. Base-call qualities are not available, and no considerably larger clone is one nucleotide away.

V lost 6 bases and J lost 0 bases, and the count of bases not matched to a germline gene is 12. The CDR3, cysteine through phenylalanine, is 17 amino acids long. Left in the record is the CDR3 DNA by itself, 51 bases read in frame from the first base. The germline V gene provides CDR1 SGHTA and CDR2 FQGNSA. The receptor's source is a woman in her forties or fifties with pancreatic cancer. The rearrangement joined TRBV7-2 to TRBJ2-3; 7 nucleotides in the junction match TRBD2. The specimen was peripheral blood, collected from a patient treated with photon-based radiotherapy. The CDR3 corresponds to CASRLAQPSGSTDTQYF. The DNA sequence is given as TGTGCCAGCAGACTTGCCCAACCTAGCGGTAGCACAGATACGCAGTATTTT.